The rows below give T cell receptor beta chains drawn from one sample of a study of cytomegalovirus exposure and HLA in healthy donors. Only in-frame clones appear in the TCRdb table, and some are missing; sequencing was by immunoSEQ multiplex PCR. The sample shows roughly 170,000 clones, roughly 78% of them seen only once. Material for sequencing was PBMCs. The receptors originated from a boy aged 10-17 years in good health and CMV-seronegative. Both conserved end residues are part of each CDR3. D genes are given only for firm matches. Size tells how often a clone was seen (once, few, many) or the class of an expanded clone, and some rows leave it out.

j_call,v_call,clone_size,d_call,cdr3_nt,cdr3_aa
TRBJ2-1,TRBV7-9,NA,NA,TGTGCCAGCAGCTTACAAATAGGAACAGCCAGCAGCTCCTACAATGAGCAGTTCTTC,CASSLQIGTASSSYNEQFF
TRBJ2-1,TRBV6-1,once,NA,TGTGCCAGCAGTGAATATCGGGGATTTGACAATGAGCAGTTCTTC,CASSEYRGFDNEQFF
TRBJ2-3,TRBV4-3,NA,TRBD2,TGCGCCAGCAGCCAAGTTGCGGGAGTGTCGGATACGCAGTATTTT,CASSQVAGVSDTQYF
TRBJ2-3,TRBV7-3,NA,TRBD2,TGTGCCAGCAGCAAGCGGGAGGGCATAGATACGCAGTATTTT,CASSKREGIDTQYF
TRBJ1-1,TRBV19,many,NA,TGTGCCAGTAGTATCTTCGCTGAAGCTTTCTTT,CASSIFAEAFF
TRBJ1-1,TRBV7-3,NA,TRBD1,TGTGCCAGCAGCGTACTCCCGGGACAGGGCACTGAAGCTTTCTTT,CASSVLPGQGTEAFF
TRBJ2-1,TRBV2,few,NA,TGTGCCAGCATGTTGGAGCTCCATGAGCAGTTCTTC,CASMLELHEQFF
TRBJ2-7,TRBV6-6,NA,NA,TGTGCCAGCAGTTCATGGGGCACAAGATTCTCCTACGAGCAGTACTTC,CASSSWGTRFSYEQYF
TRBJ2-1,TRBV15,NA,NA,TGTGCCACCAGCAGAGATCCAGCCTACAATGAGCAGTTCTTC,CATSRDPAYNEQFF
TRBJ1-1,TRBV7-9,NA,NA,TGTGCCAGCAGCCCTCAGGGGCTGAACACTGAAGCTTTCTTT,CASSPQGLNTEAFF
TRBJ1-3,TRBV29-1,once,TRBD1,TGCAGCGTACCGGGACAGGGACTCTCTGGAAACACCATATATTTT,CSVPGQGLSGNTIYF